This T cell receptor beta chain is drawn from a study of T cell changes during pregnancy in multiple sclerosis. The CDR3 contains 21 residues. Germline CDR1 and CDR2: LGHNA and YNFKEQ. J lost 5 bases, V lost 4 bases, and 24 bases had no gene match. Only in-frame clones appear in the TCRdb table, and some are missing; sequencing was by immunoSEQ multiplex PCR. The table includes 30,000 to 45,000 clones, more than 80% detected once. The sequence was collected from a female donor with multiple sclerosis, enrolled in a pregnancy study. The chain links TRBV4-2 to TRBJ2-2; 8 nucleotides match TRBD2. Sequencing was performed on CD4+ T cells from peripheral blood mononuclear cells, taken in the third trimester of pregnancy. The CDR3 here is CASSLSTLGRAVEGKTGELFF. The CDR3 DNA is TGTGCCAGCAGCCTGTCAACGCTCGGGAGGGCCGTAGAAGGGAAAACCGGGGAGCTGTTTTTT.